The 17 T cell receptor beta chains below all came from one sample that was sequenced in a study of shared clonotypes between healthy human individuals. Sequenced by immunoSEQ multiplex PCR; TCRdb stores in-frame clones only, minus some. Of about 2.1 million clones listed, 93% are singletons. Naive CD8 cells lacked CD45RO and underwent positive selection for CCR7, leaving out terminally differentiated effector memory CD45RA+ cells. The sequencing input was naive CD8+ T cells from PBMCs. Receptor source: a man aged 18 to 30 in good health. Some clones in this sample may be carry-over from other donors' samples.

V gene TRBV5-1 combines with J gene TRBJ2-7; unclear D gene. Germline V gene data show CDR1 as SGHRS and CDR2 as YFSETQ. Trimming removed 2 bases at V and 0 bases at J, with 9 bases between. The CDR3 runs 14 residues. CDR3 in amino acids: CASSLSSFSYEQYF. The CDR3 DNA sequence: TGCGCCAGCAGCTTAAGCAGTTTCTCCTACGAGCAGTACTTC. The full variable domain, in which reference TRBV5-1 and TRBJ2-7 provide the parts outside the CDR3, is KAGVTQTPRYLIKTRGQQVTLSCSPISGHRSVSWYQQTPGQGLQFLFEYFSETQRNKGNFPGRFSGRQFSNSRSEMNVSTLELGDSALYLCASSLSSFSYEQYFGPGTRLTVT.

The chain couples TRBV7-8 to TRBJ2-2; D is possibly TRBD2 (6 bases). CDR3 length equals 16 residues. The germline CDR1 and CDR2 sequences are SGHVS and FQNEAQ. Between the trimmed V and J ends, which lost 1 base and 6 bases, there was a span of 15 bases. The CDR3 nucleotides read TGTGCCAGCAGCTTAGTACTTATGACTAGTCCCGGGGAGCTGTTTTTT. This encodes CASSLVLMTSPGELFF.

V usage is TRBV9 and J usage is TRBJ2-4; weak D call: TRBD2 (6 bases). V shed 0 bases and J shed 8 bases, with 21 bases lying between them. The length of the CDR3 is 17 residues. Germline V gives CDR1 SGDLS, CDR2 YYNGEE. CDR3 coding DNA: TGTGCCAGCAGCGTAGGTGCCCGGGGAGGAGCTTCGGACATTCAGTACTTC. Translated, it gives CASSVGARGGASDIQYF.

V and J are TRBV19 and TRBJ2-2; maybe TRBD1 (5 bases). The CDR3 has 16 residues. Between the trimmed V and J ends, which lost 3 bases and 2 bases, there was a span of 13 bases. The V gene's germline CDR1 is LNHDA and CDR2 SQIVND (reference sequence). CDR3 nucleotides: TGTGCCAGTAGTATCCCCCGACAGCTAAACACCGGGGAGCTGTTTTTT. This encodes CASSIPRQLNTGELFF.

J is TRBJ1-1 and V is TRBV19; no reliable D call. Germline-derived CDR1 and CDR2 are LNHDA and SQIVND (reference sequence). The CDR3 runs 13 residues. Trimming took off 5 bases at V and 4 bases at J, with 11 bases between the two ends. The CDR3 here is CASSLEGITEAFF. The CDR3 DNA follows: TGTGCCAGTAGTCTCGAAGGGATCACTGAAGCTTTCTTT.

This chain connects TRBV11-2 to TRBJ2-7; tentative D call: TRBD2 (6 bases). The CDR3 length is 16 residues. Trimming took 5 bases from V and 3 from J, leaving 20 bases between them. CDR1 SGHAT and CDR2 FQNNGV come from the germline V gene. The CDR3 is CASSHGPGANLYEQYF. Written as DNA, the CDR3 is TGTGCCAGCAGCCATGGACCGGGAGCCAACCTCTACGAGCAGTACTTC. Based on the CDR3 plus reference TRBV11-2 and TRBJ2-7, the full variable domain is EAGVAQSPRYKIIEKRQSVAFWCNPISGHATLYWYQQILGQGPKLLIQFQNNGVVDDSQLPKDRFSAERLKGVDSTLKIQPAKLEDSAVYLCASSHGPGANLYEQYFGPGTRLTVT.

The chain uses TRBV5-1 and TRBJ2-7; 9 bases align to TRBD2. V was pared by 0 bases and J by 0 bases, with 4 bases of the junction left unmatched. From germline, CDR1 is SGHRS and CDR2 YFSETQ. This CDR3 is built from 16 residues. CDR3 sequence: CASSLAAREGSYEQYF. Here the CDR3 DNA reads TGCGCCAGCAGCTTGGCGGCGCGGGAGGGCTCCTACGAGCAGTACTTC.

The chain is built from TRBV19 and TRBJ2-7; perhaps TRBD2 as D (5 bases). From germline, CDR1 is LNHDA and CDR2 SQIVND (reference sequence). V gave up 8 bases and J gave up 0 bases, with 11 bases separating them. The CDR3 is 13 residues long. The CDR3 bases are TGTGCCAGTGGGAACGGAGGCTCCTACGAGCAGTACTTC. Translated: CASGNGGSYEQYF.

The chain links TRBV27 to TRBJ2-1, with D unresolved. V was cut by 1 base and J by 3 bases, with 7 bases left in between. Germline V gene sequence: CDR1 MNHEY, CDR2 SMNVEV (reference sequence). This CDR3 has 14 amino acids. This CDR3 reads CASSLLGHYNEQFF. In DNA, the CDR3 is TGTGCCAGCAGTTTATTAGGGCACTACAATGAGCAGTTCTTC.

The chain uses TRBV2 and TRBJ2-1, with 12 bases matching TRBD2. The CDR3 has 14 amino acids. The junction had 4 bases not matched to a gene; V was cut back by 5 bases and J by 8 bases. Germline V gene data show CDR1 as SNHLY and CDR2 as FYNNEI. DNA for the CDR3: TGTGCCAGCAGTACTAGCGGGAGGTTCCATGAGCAGTTCTTC. It is translated as CASSTSGRFHEQFF.

J is TRBJ1-1 and V is TRBV30; D may be TRBD1 (5 bases). The CDR3 length is 13 residues. Trimming shortened V by 2 bases and J by 6 bases, and 13 bases separated the two germline ends. In germline, CDR1 is GTSNPN, CDR2 SVGIG (reference sequence). CDR3 protein: CAWSSGIWAEAFF. CDR3 nucleotide sequence: TGTGCCTGGAGTTCAGGGATTTGGGCTGAAGCTTTCTTT.

This rearrangement joins TRBV7-9 to TRBJ1-5; 9 nucleotides match TRBD1. Germline CDR1 SEHNR, CDR2 FQNEAQ (reference sequence). This CDR3 has 15 residues. Germline trimming cut 3 bases from V and 3 bases from J; bases unmatched to any gene: 3. Here the CDR3 DNA reads TGTGCCAGCAGCTTGGGACAGGGACTCAATCAGCCCCAGCATTTT. As protein: CASSLGQGLNQPQHF.

This sequence joins TRBV29-1 and TRBJ2-1, with 16 bases that match TRBD2. Germline trimming cut 8 bases from V and 6 bases from J; bases unmatched to any gene: 7. Germline CDR1 and CDR2: SQVTM and ANQGSEA. This CDR3 is built from 15 residues. CDR3 sequence: CSWGLAGGPFNEQFF. CDR3 in DNA: TGCAGCTGGGGACTAGCGGGAGGGCCGTTCAATGAGCAGTTCTTC.

The chain has TRBV5-4 and TRBJ2-1; 9 nucleotides match TRBD1. Germline V CDR1 and CDR2: SGHNT, YYREEE (reference sequence). The J segment lost 4 bases and the V segment lost 3 bases, leaving 5 bases of the junction unmatched. The CDR3 is 15 amino acids. The CDR3 protein is CASSSRDREYNEQFF. In nucleotides, the CDR3 is TGTGCCAGCAGCTCCCGGGACAGGGAATACAATGAGCAGTTCTTC.

The rearrangement joins TRBV28 to TRBJ2-2, with a weak D call TRBD2 (5 bases). Trimming removed 4 bases from V and 4 bases from J, with 19 bases in between. Germline V gene data show CDR1 as MDHEN and CDR2 as SYDVKM. The length of the CDR3 is 17 residues. The CDR3 nucleotides are TGTGCCAGCAGTTCTAACGTCCGGGTCCTAGCCACCGGGGAGCTGTTTTTT. Translated: CASSSNVRVLATGELFF.

This chain links TRBV4-1 with TRBJ2-7; TRBD2 agrees at 12 bases. J gave up 4 bases and V 3 bases, and 4 bases lay outside the gene matches. There are 15 residues in the CDR3. CDR1 is MGHRA, CDR2 YSYEKL, per germline. The CDR3 nucleotides read TGCGCCAGCAGCCAGAGGACTAGCGGGGTTTACGAGCAGTACTTC. Translated: CASSQRTSGVYEQYF.

The chain recombines TRBV7-8 with TRBJ2-7; no reliable D call. Trimming removed 6 bases at V and 1 base at J, with 7 bases between. Germline V gene sequence: CDR1 SGHVS, CDR2 FQNEAQ. CDR3 size: 12 residues. DNA for the CDR3: TGTGCCAGCAGTCTCAATTCCTACGAGCAGTACTTC. It codes for CASSLNSYEQYF.